This T cell receptor beta chain was captured by sequencing in a study of blood T cell repertoires in COVID-19. Study-wide context: Sites in the United States, Italy and Spain provided acute and convalescent COVID-19 samples. PBMCs, B-cell-depleted T cells, or T cells provided the cDNA or gDNA that made up the material.

TCRdb's copy holds only in-frame clones and misses some; the assay was immunoSEQ multiplex PCR. The table has around 130,000 clones, 84% seen once. Deletions cut 3 bases from V and 6 bases from J, with 8 bases between. CDR3 length: 11 amino acids. Looked up from germline, CDR1 is DFQATT and CDR2 is SNEGSKA (reference sequence). Recruits, aged roughly 18 to 100 years, lived in around 24 US areas. Clinical history as reported by participants underpinned cohort assignment. Sequencing was performed on PBMCs or T cells enriched from blood (not recorded which). The chain carries TRBV20-1 and TRBJ2-5, with D tentatively TRBD2 (5 bases). This clonotype originated in a woman in her twenties or thirties who had recovered from COVID-19. The CDR3 is CSARSGKTQYF. CDR3 bases: TGCAGTGCTAGGTCGGGGAAGACCCAGTACTTC.